A selection of T cell receptor beta chains follows, all from one sample in a study of OX40 agonist ivuxolimab in advanced cancers. The method was immunoSEQ multiplex PCR; TCRdb's version includes in-frame clones alone and lacks a portion of them. The sample has some 80,000 clones, roughly 87% seen once. The specimen comprised CD4+ or CD8+ T cells sorted from blood, sampled in a trial of the OX40 agonist ivuxolimab. The receptors originated from an adult with an advanced solid tumor such as melanoma, head and neck, liver or kidney cancer. CDR3s include the opening cysteine and the closing phenylalanine or tryptophan. D genes are given only for firm matches. The listing skips clone size in some rows; elsewhere it reads once, few, many or a size class.

abundance: .
j_gene: TRBJ1-5
d_gene: TRBD1
v_gene: TRBV14
CDR3nt: TGTGCCAGCAGCCAAGGACAGGGAAATCAGCCCCAGCATTTT
CDR3aa: CASSQGQGNQPQHF

abundance: few
j_gene: TRBJ2-6
d_gene: .
v_gene: TRBV28
CDR3nt: TGTGCCAGCAAGTCTGGGGCCAACGTCCTGACTTTC
CDR3aa: CASKSGANVLTF

abundance: .
j_gene: TRBJ2-1
d_gene: .
v_gene: TRBV4-1
CDR3nt: TGCGCCAGCAGCCAAGATCCCAACAATGAGCAGTTCTTC
CDR3aa: CASSQDPNNEQFF

abundance: .
j_gene: TRBJ2-5
d_gene: .
v_gene: TRBV5-1
CDR3nt: TGCGCCAGCAGCTTAACTCACCCAGGTGGTGGAGAGACCCAGTACTTC
CDR3aa: CASSLTHPGGGETQYF

abundance: .
j_gene: TRBJ1-2
d_gene: .
v_gene: TRBV6-1
CDR3nt: TGTGCCAGCAGTGAAGACCCGGGGCGAGACTATGGCTACACCTTC
CDR3aa: CASSEDPGRDYGYTF

abundance: .
j_gene: TRBJ2-3
d_gene: .
v_gene: TRBV14
CDR3nt: TGTGCCAGCACCCTCGGGCGGGTCGGCACAGATACGCAGTATTTT
CDR3aa: CASTLGRVGTDTQYF

abundance: .
j_gene: TRBJ1-3
d_gene: .
v_gene: TRBV28
CDR3nt: TGTGCCAGCAGTTTAACGGGGGGCGCGTCCGGAAACACCATATATTTT
CDR3aa: CASSLTGGASGNTIYF

abundance: .
j_gene: TRBJ1-1
d_gene: .
v_gene: TRBV18
CDR3nt: TGTGCCAGCTCACTTAACCGGGGTCGGAGCACTGAAGCTTTCTTT
CDR3aa: CASSLNRGRSTEAFF

abundance: .
j_gene: TRBJ1-5
d_gene: .
v_gene: TRBV7-9
CDR3nt: TGTGCCAGCAGTTCCGACTCTGGGGCTTTAAATCAGCCCCAGCATTTT
CDR3aa: CASSSDSGALNQPQHF

abundance: .
j_gene: TRBJ2-6
d_gene: .
v_gene: TRBV18
CDR3nt: TGTGCCAGCTCACCCGCGAGGTCTGGGGCCAACGTCCTGACTTTC
CDR3aa: CASSPARSGANVLTF

abundance: .
j_gene: TRBJ1-2
d_gene: .
v_gene: TRBV28
CDR3nt: TGTGCCAGCAGCCAAAACCCTTTCTCCTATGGCTACACCTTC
CDR3aa: CASSQNPFSYGYTF

abundance: .
j_gene: TRBJ2-7
d_gene: .
v_gene: TRBV28
CDR3nt: TGTGCCACTCTCAGGGCCCCCTTCTCCTACGAGCAGTACTTC
CDR3aa: CATLRAPFSYEQYF

abundance: .
j_gene: TRBJ1-2
d_gene: .
v_gene: TRBV5-1
CDR3nt: TGCGCCAGCAGCTTGGGGCAGGGTAGGAGCTACACCTTC
CDR3aa: CASSLGQGRSYTF

abundance: .
j_gene: TRBJ2-1
d_gene: .
v_gene: TRBV5-4
CDR3nt: TGTGCCAGCAGCTTGGACCATGAGCAGTTCTTC
CDR3aa: CASSLDHEQFF

abundance: .
j_gene: TRBJ2-3
d_gene: TRBD2
v_gene: TRBV5-1
CDR3nt: TGCGCCAGCAAACTCCCTGGACTAGTCACAGATACGCAGTATTTT
CDR3aa: CASKLPGLVTDTQYF

abundance: .
j_gene: TRBJ1-4
d_gene: TRBD1
v_gene: TRBV2
CDR3nt: TGTGCCAGCAGAGACTCAGGGGGTAATGAAAAACTGTTTTTT
CDR3aa: CASRDSGGNEKLFF

abundance: .
j_gene: TRBJ2-6
d_gene: TRBD1
v_gene: TRBV6-1
CDR3nt: TGTGCCAGCAGTGGACAGGGATTTCGTACTGGGGCCAACGTCCTGACTTTC
CDR3aa: CASSGQGFRTGANVLTF

abundance: .
j_gene: TRBJ1-5
d_gene: .
v_gene: TRBV6-1
CDR3nt: TGTGCCAGCAGTGCAGAACAGACTCAGCCCCAGCATTTT
CDR3aa: CASSAEQTQPQHF

abundance: few
j_gene: TRBJ1-4
d_gene: .
v_gene: TRBV5-1
CDR3nt: TGCGCCAGCAGCCGAGGAACAACAACTAATGAAAAACTGTTTTTT
CDR3aa: CASSRGTTTNEKLFF

abundance: .
j_gene: TRBJ1-2
d_gene: TRBD1
v_gene: TRBV2
CDR3nt: TGTGCCAGCAGTACAGGGGATCCTCTTAGCGGCTACACCTTC
CDR3aa: CASSTGDPLSGYTF

abundance: .
j_gene: TRBJ1-1
d_gene: .
v_gene: TRBV15
CDR3nt: TGTGCCACCAGCAGAGATAGAGGTAACACTGAAGCTTTCTTT
CDR3aa: CATSRDRGNTEAFF

abundance: .
j_gene: TRBJ2-3
d_gene: TRBD1
v_gene: TRBV19
CDR3nt: TGTGCCAGTAGTATAGGGGGCGGGACAGGTTCCACAGATACGCAGTATTTT
CDR3aa: CASSIGGGTGSTDTQYF

abundance: .
j_gene: TRBJ2-5
d_gene: .
v_gene: TRBV4-1
CDR3nt: TGCGCCAGCAGCCAAGATGCGGCGGGGGCAAGGGAGACCCAGTACTTC
CDR3aa: CASSQDAAGARETQYF

abundance: .
j_gene: TRBJ2-6
d_gene: .
v_gene: TRBV19
CDR3nt: TGTGCCAGTAGCCGGGAAATATCTGGGGCCAACGTCCTGACTTTC
CDR3aa: CASSREISGANVLTF

abundance: .
j_gene: TRBJ2-1
d_gene: .
v_gene: TRBV5-1
CDR3nt: TGCGCCAGCAGCTTCGACACTTACAATGAGCAGTTCTTC
CDR3aa: CASSFDTYNEQFF

abundance: .
j_gene: TRBJ1-1
d_gene: .
v_gene: TRBV28
CDR3nt: TGTGCCAGCACCACTCGGGGGCGGAGAGCTTTCTTT
CDR3aa: CASTTRGRRAFF

abundance: .
j_gene: TRBJ2-5
d_gene: TRBD1
v_gene: TRBV15
CDR3nt: TGTGCCACCAGCAGAAGGACAGGGGAAGAGACCCAGTACTTC
CDR3aa: CATSRRTGEETQYF

abundance: .
j_gene: TRBJ2-5
d_gene: TRBD2
v_gene: TRBV6-1
CDR3nt: TGTGCCAGCAGTCTTTGGGGGGGGACCCAGTACTTC
CDR3aa: CASSLWGGTQYF

abundance: .
j_gene: TRBJ2-7
d_gene: .
v_gene: TRBV14
CDR3nt: TGTGCCAGCAGCTTAAGGACAGTCTCCTACGAGCAGTACTTC
CDR3aa: CASSLRTVSYEQYF

abundance: .
j_gene: TRBJ2-1
d_gene: .
v_gene: TRBV10-3
CDR3nt: TGTGCCATCAGCCAAGGGAATGAGCAGTTCTTC
CDR3aa: CAISQGNEQFF

abundance: .
j_gene: TRBJ1-1
d_gene: .
v_gene: TRBV6-5
CDR3nt: TGTGCCAGCAGTTACCAGGGTATGAACACTGAAGCTTTCTTT
CDR3aa: CASSYQGMNTEAFF

abundance: .
j_gene: TRBJ1-1
d_gene: .
v_gene: TRBV6-6
CDR3nt: TGTGCCAGCAGCCGCGGTTCGGATCAAGAAGCTTTCTTT
CDR3aa: CASSRGSDQEAFF

abundance: .
j_gene: TRBJ1-2
d_gene: TRBD1
v_gene: TRBV18
CDR3nt: TGTGCCAGCTCACTTGGACAGGGGCTTAACTATGGCTACACCTTC
CDR3aa: CASSLGQGLNYGYTF

abundance: .
j_gene: TRBJ1-2
d_gene: TRBD1
v_gene: TRBV7-2
CDR3nt: TGTGCCAGCAGCCCTCTCGGACAGGGGGCTGGCTACACCTTC
CDR3aa: CASSPLGQGAGYTF

abundance: once
j_gene: TRBJ2-3
d_gene: .
v_gene: TRBV5-1
CDR3nt: TGCGCCAGCAGCCTGCAGGAAGATACGCAGTATTTT
CDR3aa: CASSLQEDTQYF

abundance: .
j_gene: TRBJ1-1
d_gene: .
v_gene: TRBV10-3
CDR3nt: TGTGCCATCAGTGAAACAGGGAATACTGAAGCTTTCTTT
CDR3aa: CAISETGNTEAFF

abundance: .
j_gene: TRBJ2-2
d_gene: .
v_gene: TRBV7-2
CDR3nt: TGTGCCAGCAGCTTAGATGGACTCAACACCGGGGAGCTGTTTTTT
CDR3aa: CASSLDGLNTGELFF

abundance: .
j_gene: TRBJ2-7
d_gene: .
v_gene: TRBV19
CDR3nt: TGTGCCAGTAGCCCCTCGGGGCGGCGGGAGCAGTACTTC
CDR3aa: CASSPSGRREQYF

abundance: .
j_gene: TRBJ1-5
d_gene: .
v_gene: TRBV19
CDR3nt: TGTGCCAGTAGTAGCCACAGGGTGCATAAGCCCCAGCATTTT
CDR3aa: CASSSHRVHKPQHF

abundance: .
j_gene: TRBJ1-1
d_gene: .
v_gene: TRBV28
CDR3nt: TGTGCCAGCAGTAGACAGAGTTACACTGAAGCTTTCTTT
CDR3aa: CASSRQSYTEAFF

abundance: .
j_gene: TRBJ2-7
d_gene: .
v_gene: TRBV4-1
CDR3nt: TGCGCCAGCAGCCAAGTGGACAGAACCTACGAGCAGTACTTC
CDR3aa: CASSQVDRTYEQYF

abundance: .
j_gene: TRBJ1-1
d_gene: TRBD1
v_gene: TRBV6-6
CDR3nt: TGTGCCACCCACCAATCAACAGGGGGGATGGAAACTGAAGCTTTCTTT
CDR3aa: CATHQSTGGMETEAFF

abundance: .
j_gene: TRBJ1-2
d_gene: TRBD1
v_gene: TRBV28
CDR3nt: TGTGCCAGCAGTTCCCAACCGGGACAGGGGGCGCTAAACTATGGCTACACCTTC
CDR3aa: CASSSQPGQGALNYGYTF

abundance: .
j_gene: TRBJ2-3
d_gene: TRBD2
v_gene: TRBV10-3
CDR3nt: TGTGCCATCAGTGGACTAGCGGGGTCGGGCACAGATACGCAGTATTTT
CDR3aa: CAISGLAGSGTDTQYF

abundance: .
j_gene: TRBJ1-2
d_gene: .
v_gene: TRBV5-1
CDR3nt: TGCGCCAGCGGATCATCGCCCCCAGGTGGCTACACCTTC
CDR3aa: CASGSSPPGGYTF

abundance: .
j_gene: TRBJ2-7
d_gene: .
v_gene: TRBV7-9
CDR3nt: TGTGCCAGCAGCTTGATGCGAGGGGAGAAGAACGAGCAGTACTTC
CDR3aa: CASSLMRGEKNEQYF

abundance: .
j_gene: TRBJ2-1
d_gene: TRBD2
v_gene: TRBV6-6
CDR3nt: TGTGCCAGCAGCACCTGGGGTAGCGGGATTTACAATGAGCAGTTCTTC
CDR3aa: CASSTWGSGIYNEQFF

abundance: .
j_gene: TRBJ1-4
d_gene: .
v_gene: TRBV15
CDR3nt: TGTGCCACCAGCAGAGATAATAGGGCTGCAACTAATGAAAAACTGTTTTTT
CDR3aa: CATSRDNRAATNEKLFF

abundance: few
j_gene: TRBJ2-1
d_gene: .
v_gene: TRBV5-1
CDR3nt: TGCGCCAGCAGCTTGGACAGCTCCTACAATGAGCAGTTCTTC
CDR3aa: CASSLDSSYNEQFF

abundance: .
j_gene: TRBJ2-2
d_gene: .
v_gene: TRBV15
CDR3nt: TGTGCCACCAGCAGAGGCAGGGACACCGGGGAGCTGTTTTTT
CDR3aa: CATSRGRDTGELFF

abundance: .
j_gene: TRBJ1-5
d_gene: TRBD1
v_gene: TRBV27
CDR3nt: TGTGCCAGCCAAACCCGACAGGGATTCAATCAGCCCCAGCATTTT
CDR3aa: CASQTRQGFNQPQHF

abundance: .
j_gene: TRBJ1-1
d_gene: .
v_gene: TRBV29-1
CDR3nt: TGCAGCGGCCGGGACGGTGAAGCTTTCTTT
CDR3aa: CSGRDGEAFF

abundance: .
j_gene: TRBJ1-3
d_gene: .
v_gene: TRBV19
CDR3nt: TGTGCCAGTAGTAGACAGGTCTCTGGAAACACCATATATTTT
CDR3aa: CASSRQVSGNTIYF

abundance: .
j_gene: TRBJ2-7
d_gene: .
v_gene: TRBV28
CDR3nt: TGTGCCAGCAAAGGCAGCAGTCGCGAGCAGTACTTC
CDR3aa: CASKGSSREQYF

abundance: .
j_gene: TRBJ1-5
d_gene: .
v_gene: TRBV2
CDR3nt: TGTGCCAGCAGTAACCAACTCCGGGTTCAGCCCCAGCATTTT
CDR3aa: CASSNQLRVQPQHF

abundance: .
j_gene: TRBJ2-5
d_gene: TRBD2
v_gene: TRBV27
CDR3nt: TGTGCCAGCAGTATCGGGACTAGCGGGGGCCAAGAGACCCAGTACTTC
CDR3aa: CASSIGTSGGQETQYF

abundance: .
j_gene: TRBJ1-4
d_gene: .
v_gene: TRBV7-9
CDR3nt: TGTGCCAGCAGCGAAGAGACCGGGCTCAATGAAAAACTGTTTTTT
CDR3aa: CASSEETGLNEKLFF

abundance: .
j_gene: TRBJ1-6
d_gene: .
v_gene: TRBV7-9
CDR3nt: TGTGCCAGCAGCCTCCCTGGGGTTTCTTCACCCCTCCACTTT
CDR3aa: CASSLPGVSSPLHF

abundance: .
j_gene: TRBJ2-1
d_gene: TRBD2
v_gene: TRBV9
CDR3nt: TGTGCCAGCAGCGTCGAGCGGGGGTTTTACAATGAGCAGTTCTTC
CDR3aa: CASSVERGFYNEQFF